One and the same sample provided the 9 T cell receptor beta chains below, sequenced in a study of blood T cell repertoires in COVID-19. Assay: immunoSEQ multiplex PCR; the TCRdb copy retains only in-frame clones and omits some. The table records roughly 40,000 clones, about 86% of them present only once. Sequenced material: peripheral blood. These receptors originate from a man between 65 and 80 years old with acute or convalescent COVID-19.

This rearrangement joins TRBV5-6 to TRBJ1-6; no definite D call. Germline CDR1 SGHDT, CDR2 YYEEEE. V gave up 0 bases and J gave up 9 bases, with 10 bases separating them. This CDR3 is built from 14 residues. The CDR3: CASSLDTEGSPLHF. The CDR3 nucleotides are TGTGCCAGCAGCTTGGACACAGAAGGTTCACCCCTCCACTTT.

The chain recombines TRBV5-5 with TRBJ1-5; TRBD1 is a possible D gene (5 bases). V gave up 4 bases and J gave up 4 bases, with 21 bases separating them. The CDR3 totals 17 residues. In germline, CDR1 is SGHKS, CDR2 YYEKEE (reference sequence). The CDR3 region is CASSLGLTQLGNQPQHF. The CDR3, as DNA: TGTGCCAGCAGCCTGGGACTTACCCAACTCGGTAATCAGCCCCAGCATTTT.

Comments on this clone: The same CDR3 arises from other DNA sequences in this sample as well. The V gene is TRBV20-1, the J gene TRBJ1-1; 7 bases match TRBD1. This CDR3 comprises 11 residues. Germline V gene data show CDR1 as DFQATT and CDR2 as SNEGSKA (reference sequence). The V and J ends lost 1 base and 7 bases, in that order; junction bases with no gene match: 0. The CDR3 coding sequence is TGCAGTGCTAGAGGGGACAGTGAAGCTTTCTTT. It translates to CSARGDSEAFF.

The chain recombines TRBV7-3 with TRBJ2-3; 11 nucleotides agree with TRBD2. Germline assignment: CDR1 SGHTA and CDR2 FQGTGA. Trimming at V came to 4 bases and at J to 4 bases, leaving 4 bases not matched to a gene. This CDR3 is 15 amino acids long. The CDR3 protein is CASSSLAGGADTQYF. CDR3 DNA sequence: TGTGCCAGCAGCTCTTTAGCGGGAGGGGCAGATACGCAGTATTTT.

This clone was seen a single time. V usage is TRBV28 and J usage is TRBJ2-7; 9 bases agree with TRBD1. The CDR3 length is 19 residues. The V and J ends lost 9 bases and 4 bases, in that order; junction bases with no gene match: 25. Germline loops: CDR1 MDHEN, CDR2 SYDVKM. The CDR3 coding sequence is TGTGCCAGTCCGCCAACCCCGGGACAGGGCGCCCCATACCTTTACGAGCAGTACTTC. Translation gives CASPPTPGQGAPYLYEQYF.

J is TRBJ2-5 and V is TRBV4-2; D possibly corresponds to TRBD2 (6 bases). From germline, CDR1 is LGHNA and CDR2 YNFKEQ. The V gene lost 4 bases and the J gene lost 0 bases, with 9 bases spanning the gap. This CDR3 comprises 14 residues. The CDR3 region is CASSPRDYQETQYF. CDR3 coding DNA: TGTGCCAGCAGCCCCCGGGACTACCAAGAGACCCAGTACTTC.

The chain carries TRBV7-8 and TRBJ1-4; unclear D gene. The CDR3 consists of 15 residues. Trimming cost V 5 bases and J 10 bases, with 20 bases left between them. CDR1 is SGHVS and CDR2 is FQNEAQ in the germline V gene. The CDR3 here is CASSQRIEAFGKLFF. As DNA, the CDR3 is TGTGCCAGCAGCCAGCGGATCGAGGCCTTTGGAAAACTGTTTTTT.

The chain recombines TRBV9 with TRBJ1-5; maybe TRBD1 (5 bases). Trimming cost V 4 bases and J 5 bases, with 13 bases left between them. From germline, CDR1 is SGDLS and CDR2 YYNGEE. This CDR3 spans 14 amino acids. CDR3 amino acids: CASSPGPPDQPQHF. DNA for the CDR3: TGTGCCAGCAGCCCAGGGCCCCCAGATCAGCCCCAGCATTTT. The full variable domain, completed using reference TRBV9 and TRBJ1-5, is DSGVTQTPKHLITATGQRVTLRCSPRSGDLSVYWYQQSLDQGLQFLIQYYNGEERAKGNILERFSAQQFPDLHSELNLSSLELGDSALYFCASSPGPPDQPQHFGDGTRLSIL.

The V gene is TRBV6-2 or TRBV6-3, the J gene TRBJ1-5; 7 nucleotides agree with TRBD1. V lost 5 bases, J lost 6 bases, and 7 bases stayed unmatched. The CDR3 runs 14 residues. The germline gives CDR1 MNHEY, CDR2 SVGEGT. The CDR3 DNA sequence: TGTGCCAGCAGTGACCGGGACAGAGGTCAGCCCCAGCATTTT. Translating it yields CASSDRDRGQPQHF.